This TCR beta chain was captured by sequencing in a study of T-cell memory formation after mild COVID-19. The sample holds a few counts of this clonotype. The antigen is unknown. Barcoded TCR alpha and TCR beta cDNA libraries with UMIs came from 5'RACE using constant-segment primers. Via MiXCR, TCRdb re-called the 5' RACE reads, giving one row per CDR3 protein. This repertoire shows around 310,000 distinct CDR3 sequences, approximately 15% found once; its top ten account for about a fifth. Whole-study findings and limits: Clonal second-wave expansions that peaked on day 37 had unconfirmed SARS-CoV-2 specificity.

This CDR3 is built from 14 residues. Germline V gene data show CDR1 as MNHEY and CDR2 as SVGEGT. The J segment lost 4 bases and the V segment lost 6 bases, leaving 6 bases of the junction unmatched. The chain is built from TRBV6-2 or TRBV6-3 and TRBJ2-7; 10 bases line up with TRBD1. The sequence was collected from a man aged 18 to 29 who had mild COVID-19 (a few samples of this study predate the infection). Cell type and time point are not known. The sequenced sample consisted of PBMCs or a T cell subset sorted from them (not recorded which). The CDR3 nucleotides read TGTGCCAGCAGAAGGACGGGACAGGGGTACGAGCAGTACGTC. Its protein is CASRRTGQGYEQYV.